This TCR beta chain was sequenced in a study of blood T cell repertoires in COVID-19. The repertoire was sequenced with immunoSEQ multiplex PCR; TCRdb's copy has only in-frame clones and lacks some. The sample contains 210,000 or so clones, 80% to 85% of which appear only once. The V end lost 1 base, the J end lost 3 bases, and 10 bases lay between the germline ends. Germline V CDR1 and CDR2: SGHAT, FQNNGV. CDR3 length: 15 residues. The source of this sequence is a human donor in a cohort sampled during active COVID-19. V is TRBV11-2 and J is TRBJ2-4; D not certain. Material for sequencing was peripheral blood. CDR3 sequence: CASSLGDGYKNIQYF. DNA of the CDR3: TGTGCCAGCAGCTTAGGCGACGGGTACAAAAACATTCAGTACTTC.